The clone carrying this TCR beta chain was detected ten times or more. The antigen remains unidentified. This specimen belongs to a study of tumor and adjacent non-tumor tissue in lung cancer. Turning to the study itself: Histology: 11 to 13 adenocarcinoma, a couple of squamous cell carcinoma, 1 small cell lung cancer. Patients were aged about 31 to 76, fewer than twelve men and about 5 women, stage I to III. On average, productive TCRbeta reads reached some 4.4 million per sample.

No cell sorting was done before RNA was extracted from the tissue. Trimming took 4 bases from V and 0 from J, leaving 16 bases between them. CDR3 size: 18 residues. The germline V gene has CDR1 SEHNR and CDR2 FQNEAQ (reference sequence). A modified ARM-PCR protocol with three rounds of nested PCR amplified TCRbeta. TCRdb re-derived calls from the multiplex PCR reads in MiXCR, one entry per CDR3 protein. The sample carries 60,000 to 85,000 distinct CDR3 sequences, 80% recorded once. Study-wide results and caveats: Compared with tumor, normal lung showed significantly lower TCR diversity.

This sequence was found in a woman aged 45-59 years with non-small cell lung cancer. This chain uses TRBV7-9 with TRBJ2-6, with a weak D call TRBD1 (6 bases). Input material: lung tumor tissue. The CDR3 region is CASSSRQAVRSGANVLTF. The CDR3 region has the DNA TGTGCCAGCAGCTCCAGACAGGCGGTACGCTCTGGGGCCAACGTCCTGACTTTC.